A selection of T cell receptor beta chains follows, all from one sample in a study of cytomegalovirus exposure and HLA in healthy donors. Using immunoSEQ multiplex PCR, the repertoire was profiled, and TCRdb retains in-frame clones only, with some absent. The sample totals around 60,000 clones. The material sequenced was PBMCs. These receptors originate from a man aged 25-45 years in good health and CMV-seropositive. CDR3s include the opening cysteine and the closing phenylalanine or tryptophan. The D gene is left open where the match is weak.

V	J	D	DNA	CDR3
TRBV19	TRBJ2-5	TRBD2	TGTGCCAGTAGTATAGGGCGGGGAGGGAAACAAGAGACCCAGTACTTC	CASSIGRGGKQETQYF
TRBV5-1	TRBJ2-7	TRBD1	TGCGCCAGCAGCCCCTGGACAGGACGGCCCGAGCAGTACTTC	CASSPWTGRPEQYF
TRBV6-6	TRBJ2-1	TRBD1	TGTGCCAGCAGTCACACAGGGGTCCCCGCTGCAATGACGCAGTTCTTC	CASSHTGVPAAMTQFF
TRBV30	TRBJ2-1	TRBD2	TGTGCCTGGGTTCCCGGGACTAGCGGGGGGACCTCCTACAATGAGCAGTTCTTC	CAWVPGTSGGTSYNEQFF
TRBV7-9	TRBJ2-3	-	TGTGCCAGCAGAATAGGGGCAGATACGCAGTATTTT	CASRIGADTQYF
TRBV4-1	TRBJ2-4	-	TGCGCCAGCAGCTCCCGGGGTCCCCTAGCCAAAAACATTCAGTACTTC	CASSSRGPLAKNIQYF
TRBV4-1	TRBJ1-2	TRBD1	TGCGCCAGCAGCCCGGGACAGCAAAACTATGGCTACACCTTC	CASSPGQQNYGYTF
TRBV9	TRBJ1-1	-	TGTGCCAGCAGCCCAGGCGTCGGGGGAATCAACACTGAAGCTTTCTTT	CASSPGVGGINTEAFF
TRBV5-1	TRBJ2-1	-	TGCGCCAGCAGGTTGGAGAGGGTGGGTAGGAATGAGCAGTTCTTC	CASRLERVGRNEQFF
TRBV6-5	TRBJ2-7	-	TGTGCCAGCAGCCGAGACAGCCAGTACGAGCAGTACTTC	CASSRDSQYEQYF
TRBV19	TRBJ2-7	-	TGTGCCAGTAGTGCACAGGGTCCCCTCTACGAGCAGTACTTC	CASSAQGPLYEQYF
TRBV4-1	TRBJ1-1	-	TGCGCCAGCAGCCAAACGGACATGGGGCTGGTAGACACTGAAGCTTTCTTT	CASSQTDMGLVDTEAFF
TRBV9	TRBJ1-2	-	TGTGCCAGCAGCGTAGACAGGACAGACTATGGCTACACCTTC	CASSVDRTDYGYTF
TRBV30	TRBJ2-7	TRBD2	TGTGCCTGGAGTGTACTCAGCGGGAGGCAGTACTTC	CAWSVLSGRQYF
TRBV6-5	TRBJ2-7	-	TGTGCCAGCAGTTGGAGTGATACCTACGAGCAGTACTTC	CASSWSDTYEQYF
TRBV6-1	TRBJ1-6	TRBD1	TGTGCCATCGAGCTGGACAGGGTGCCCTCACCCCTCCACTTT	CAIELDRVPSPLHF
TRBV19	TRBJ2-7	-	TGTGCCAGTAGTATTGACTCGGATCACTACGAGCAGTACTTC	CASSIDSDHYEQYF
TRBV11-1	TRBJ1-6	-	TGTGCCAGCAGCTTCGAGGGAGGGTCACCCCTCCACTTT	CASSFEGGSPLHF
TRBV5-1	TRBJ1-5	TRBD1	TGCGCCAGCAGCTTGGTCCCGGGACAGGGCGATCAGCCCCAGCATTTT	CASSLVPGQGDQPQHF
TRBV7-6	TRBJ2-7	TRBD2	TGTGCCAGCAGCCAGAGCGGGACGAGCTCCTACGAGCAGTACTTC	CASSQSGTSSYEQYF
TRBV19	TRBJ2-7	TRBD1	TGTGCCAGTACAAGTGGGACAGGGGGCTCATACGAGCAGTACTTC	CASTSGTGGSYEQYF
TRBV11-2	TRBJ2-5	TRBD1	TGTGCCAGCAGCTTACACCCGGGACAGGGCCAAGAGACCCAGTACTTC	CASSLHPGQGQETQYF
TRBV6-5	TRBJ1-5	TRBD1	TGTGCCAGCAGTTACTCTCACAGGGGAAATTTGCATTTT	CASSYSHRGNLHF
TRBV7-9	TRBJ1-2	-	TGTGCCAGCAGCTTAGACTATGGCAGGGGCTATGGCTACACCTTC	CASSLDYGRGYGYTF
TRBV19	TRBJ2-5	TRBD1	TGTGCCAGTAGTATTGGGACAGGGCAAGAGACCCAGTACTTC	CASSIGTGQETQYF
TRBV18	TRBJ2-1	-	TGTGCCAGCTCACCACTAACAGGTGACAATGAGCAGTTCTTC	CASSPLTGDNEQFF
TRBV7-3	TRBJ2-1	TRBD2	TGTGCCAGCAGCTTACTGGCGGGGGGACCTTCCGACAATGAGCAGTTCTTC	CASSLLAGGPSDNEQFF
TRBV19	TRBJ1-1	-	TGTGCCAGTAGTATCGGTTTCGCTGAAGCTTTCTTT	CASSIGFAEAFF
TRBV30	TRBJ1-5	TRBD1	TGTGCCTGGAGTGAAGGGACAGGGAATCAGCCCCAGCATTTT	CAWSEGTGNQPQHF
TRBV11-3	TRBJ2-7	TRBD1	TGTGCCGGCAGCAAAGGGGGACAGGGTGATGGTCGCGAGCAGTACTTC	CAGSKGGQGDGREQYF
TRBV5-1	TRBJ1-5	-	TGCGCCAGCAGCTTGGGCCAGGGTAGCAATCAGCCCCAGCATTTT	CASSLGQGSNQPQHF
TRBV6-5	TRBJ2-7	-	TGTGCCAGCAGTGAGGGGACATCCTCCTACGAGCAGTACTTC	CASSEGTSSYEQYF
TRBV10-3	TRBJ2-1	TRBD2	TGTGCCATCAGTGAGGACCGGGAGGGCCACAAGTTCTTC	CAISEDREGHKFF
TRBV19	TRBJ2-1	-	TGTGCCAGTAGTAAGATAGAGAATAGCGTCAATGAGCAGTTCTTC	CASSKIENSVNEQFF
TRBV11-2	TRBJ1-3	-	TGTGCCAGCAGCCTCCGGTTCTCTGGAAACACCATATATTTT	CASSLRFSGNTIYF
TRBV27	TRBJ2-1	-	TGTGCCAGCTATAAGCGGGACAGGATACATGAGCAGTTCTTC	CASYKRDRIHEQFF
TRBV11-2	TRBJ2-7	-	TGTGCCAGCAGCCAGGGGTGGGAATACGCCTACGAGCAGTACTTC	CASSQGWEYAYEQYF
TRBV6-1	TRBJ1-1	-	TGTGCCAGCAGAAAAGACAGATCTGAAGCTTTCTTT	CASRKDRSEAFF
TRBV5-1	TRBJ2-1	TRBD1	TGCGCCAGCAGCCCGGGACAGGGCTCGTACAATGAGCAGTTCTTC	CASSPGQGSYNEQFF
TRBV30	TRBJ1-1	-	TGTGCCTGGAATAGGACACCGAACACTGAAGCTTTCTTT	CAWNRTPNTEAFF
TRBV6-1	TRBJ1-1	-	TGTGCCAGCAGTGAGAGCAGGTGGAACACTGAAGCTTTCTTT	CASSESRWNTEAFF
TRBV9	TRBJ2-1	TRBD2	TGTGCCAGCAGCGTAGTCCTAGCGGGAGATGCCGTCAATGAGCAGTTCTTC	CASSVVLAGDAVNEQFF
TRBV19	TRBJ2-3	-	TGTGCCAGTAGTATATCCCCACTGGACAGAGGAGATACGCAGTATTTT	CASSISPLDRGDTQYF
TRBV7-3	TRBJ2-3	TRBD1	TGTGCCAGCGGCGCGAGGGACAGGGAGGATACGCAGTATTTT	CASGARDREDTQYF
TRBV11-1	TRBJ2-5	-	TGTGCCAGCAGCCCTCCCCGGGAAGAGACCCAGTACTTC	CASSPPREETQYF
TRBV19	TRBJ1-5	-	TGTGCCAGTAGCAATACGGGGAGGGGCCCGCAGGGGCCCCAGCATTTT	CASSNTGRGPQGPQHF
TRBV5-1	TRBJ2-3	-	TGCGCCAGCAGTACCGTGGGTTACGGGGGGCGAGCAGATACGCAGTATTTT	CASSTVGYGGRADTQYF
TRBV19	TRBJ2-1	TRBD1	TGTGCCAGTACGGGACAAGGGGGCGGCTCCTACAATGAGCAGTTCTTC	CASTGQGGGSYNEQFF
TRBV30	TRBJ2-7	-	TGTGCCTGGAGTGATACCGGGACACTAACCTACGAGCAGTACTTC	CAWSDTGTLTYEQYF
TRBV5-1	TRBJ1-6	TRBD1	TGCGCCAGCAGCTCGGGACAGGGTATTTCACCCCTCCACTTT	CASSSGQGISPLHF
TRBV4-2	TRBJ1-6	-	TGTGCCAGCAGCCAAGGGGAGGGTTATAATTCACCCCTACACTTT	CASSQGEGYNSPLHF
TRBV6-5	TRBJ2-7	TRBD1	TGTGCCAGCAGTCCGCCGGGACAGGGTTCCTACGAGCAGTACTTC	CASSPPGQGSYEQYF
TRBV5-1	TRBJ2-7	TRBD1	TGCGCCAGCAGCTCAGACAGGGCCTACGAGCAGTACTTC	CASSSDRAYEQYF